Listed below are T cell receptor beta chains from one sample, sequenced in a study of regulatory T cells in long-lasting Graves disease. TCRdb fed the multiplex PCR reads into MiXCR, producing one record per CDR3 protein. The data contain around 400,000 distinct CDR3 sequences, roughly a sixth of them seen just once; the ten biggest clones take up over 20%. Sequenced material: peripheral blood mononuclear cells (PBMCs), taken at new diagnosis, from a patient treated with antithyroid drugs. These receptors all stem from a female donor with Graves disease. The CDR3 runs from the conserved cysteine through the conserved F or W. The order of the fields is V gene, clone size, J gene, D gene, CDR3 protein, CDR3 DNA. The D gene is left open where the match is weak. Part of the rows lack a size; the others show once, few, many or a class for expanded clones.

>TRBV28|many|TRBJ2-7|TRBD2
CASSPRGTSGRGSYEQYF
TGTGCCAGCAGTCCCCGAGGGACTAGCGGGAGAGGGAGCTACGAGCAGTACTTC
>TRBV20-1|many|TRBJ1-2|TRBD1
CSARVVGQEQAYGYTF
TGCAGTGCTAGAGTAGTAGGACAGGAACAGGCTTATGGCTACACCTTC
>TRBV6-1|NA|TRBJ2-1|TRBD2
CASSPGTSGRYEQFF
TGTGCCAGCAGTCCCGGGACTAGCGGGAGGTATGAGCAGTTCTTC
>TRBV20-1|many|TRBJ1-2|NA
CSASGMNYGYTF
TGCAGTGCTAGCGGTATGAACTATGGCTACACCTTC
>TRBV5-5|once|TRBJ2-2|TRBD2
CASSLSGGWNTGELFF
TGTGCCAGCAGCCTTAGCGGGGGGTGGAACACCGGGGAGCTATTTTTT
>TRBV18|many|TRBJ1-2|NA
CASSPESNYGYTF
TGTGCCAGCTCACCGGAGTCGAACTATGGCTACACCTTC
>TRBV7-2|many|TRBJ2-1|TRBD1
CASSSLWTGGNYNEQFF
TGTGCCAGCAGCTCCTTGTGGACAGGGGGGAACTACAATGAGCAGTTCTTC
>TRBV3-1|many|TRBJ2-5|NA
CASSQARRPSETQYF
TGTGCCAGCAGCCAAGCGAGAAGACCATCGGAGACCCAGTACTTC
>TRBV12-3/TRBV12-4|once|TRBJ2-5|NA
CASSGGGRGWKETQYF
TGTGCCAGCAGTGGGGGGGGCAGGGGGTGGAAAGAGACCCAGTACTTC
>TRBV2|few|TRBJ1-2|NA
CASRHPGIYGYAF
TGTGCCAGCAGACACCCGGGAATATATGGCTACGCCTTC
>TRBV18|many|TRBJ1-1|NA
CASSPPSRGRGTEAFF
TGTGCCAGCTCACCACCAAGTAGAGGGAGAGGTACTGAAGCTTTCTTT
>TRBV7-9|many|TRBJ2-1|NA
CASSLGSPEQFF
TGTGCCAGCAGCTTAGGGTCGCCTGAGCAGTTCTTC
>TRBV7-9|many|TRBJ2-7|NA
CASGRMLDEQYF
TGTGCCAGCGGCCGGATGCTTGACGAGCAGTACTTC
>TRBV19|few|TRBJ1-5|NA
CASSIASGETQPQHF
TGTGCCAGTAGTATAGCCTCCGGAGAGACTCAGCCCCAGCATTTT
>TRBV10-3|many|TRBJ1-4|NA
CAISESGEKRKLFF
TGTGCCATCAGTGAGTCCGGGGAGAAGAGGAAACTGTTTTTT
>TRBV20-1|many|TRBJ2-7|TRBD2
CSARDRTSEPYEQYF
TGCAGTGCTAGAGATAGGACTAGCGAACCCTACGAGCAGTACTTC
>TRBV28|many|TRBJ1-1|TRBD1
CASSLCIRAGGRLCEAFF
TGTGCCAGCAGTTTATGCATAAGGGCAGGGGGCCGGTTGTGTGAAGCTTTCTTT
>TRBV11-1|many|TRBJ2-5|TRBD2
CASSPQGLAFQETQYF
TGTGCCAGCAGCCCGCAGGGACTAGCGTTCCAAGAGACCCAGTACTTC
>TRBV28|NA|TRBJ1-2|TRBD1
CASSSRLRGDRAYGYTF
TGTGCCAGCAGTTCCCGCTTAAGGGGGGACAGGGCCTATGGCTACACCTTC
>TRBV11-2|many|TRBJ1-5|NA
CASSLEGEYNQPQHF
TGTGCCAGCAGCTTAGAAGGCGAGTACAATCAGCCCCAGCATTTT
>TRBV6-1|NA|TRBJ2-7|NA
CASSEKATSSYEQYF
TGTGCCAGCAGTGAAAAGGCAACGAGCTCCTACGAGCAGTACTTC
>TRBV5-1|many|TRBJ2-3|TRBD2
CASSVMTSGHTDTQYF
TGCGCCAGCAGCGTCATGACTAGCGGCCACACAGATACGCAGTATTTT
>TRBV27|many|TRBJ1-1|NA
CASSFRGAEAFF
TGTGCCAGCAGTTTCCGAGGAGCTGAAGCTTTCTTT
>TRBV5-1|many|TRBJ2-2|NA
CASTPLRGKGDTGELFF
TGCGCCAGCACCCCCCTCAGGGGTAAAGGTGACACCGGGGAGCTGTTTTTT
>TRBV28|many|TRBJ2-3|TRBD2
CASSSLAGGITDTQYF
TGTGCCAGCAGTTCACTCGCGGGAGGCATCACAGATACGCAGTATTTT
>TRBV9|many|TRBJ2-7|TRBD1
CASSQGAGVGEQYF
TGTGCCAGCAGCCAGGGGGCAGGGGTGGGCGAGCAGTACTTC
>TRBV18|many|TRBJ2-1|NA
CASSPGGDEQFF
TGTGCCAGCTCACCAGGCGGGGATGAGCAGTTCTTC
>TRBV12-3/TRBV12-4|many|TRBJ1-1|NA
CASSLDINTEAFF
TGTGCCAGCAGCTTGGACATCAACACTGAAGCTTTCTTT
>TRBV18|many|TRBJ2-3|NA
CASSLSTGTDTQYF
TGTGCCAGCTCACTATCTACAGGGACAGATACGCAGTATTTT
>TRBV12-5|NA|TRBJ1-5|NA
CASGFQPQHF
TGTGCTAGTGGTTTCCAGCCCCAGCATTTT
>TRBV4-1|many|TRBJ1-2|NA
CASAYSEGRVAGYTF
TGCGCCAGCGCCTACTCGGAGGGGCGGGTGGCCGGCTACACCTTC
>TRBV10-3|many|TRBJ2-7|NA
CAIQNQNYEQYF
TGTGCCATCCAGAACCAAAACTACGAGCAGTACTTC
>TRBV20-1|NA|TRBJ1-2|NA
CSAPSAGAIGGYTF
TGCAGTGCCCCCTCGGCAGGGGCAATAGGGGGCTACACCTTC
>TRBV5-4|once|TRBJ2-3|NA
CASSRGIGRTATVDTQYF
TGTGCCAGCAGCCGGGGGATCGGACGGACTGCGACAGTAGATACGCAGTATTTT
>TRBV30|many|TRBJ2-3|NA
CAWRTTSTDTQYF
TGTGCCTGGAGGACCACAAGCACAGATACGCAGTATTTT
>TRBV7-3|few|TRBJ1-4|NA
CASSPRDTGNEKLFF
TGTGCCAGCAGCCCGAGGGACACGGGTAATGAAAAACTGTTTTTT
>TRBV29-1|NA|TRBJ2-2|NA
CSVATYTGELFF
TGCAGCGTTGCGACCTACACCGGGGAGCTGTTTTTT
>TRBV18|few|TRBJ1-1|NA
CASSSDRRNTEAFF
TGTGCCAGCTCATCCGACAGGAGGAACACTGAAGCTTTCTTT
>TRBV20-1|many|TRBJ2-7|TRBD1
CSARTGSYEQYF
TGCAGTGCAAGGACAGGGTCCTACGAGCAGTACTTC
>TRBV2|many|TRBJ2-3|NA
CASHKGRGDTQYF
TGTGCCAGCCACAAAGGGCGCGGAGATACGCAGTATTTT
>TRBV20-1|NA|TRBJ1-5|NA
CSARPQGSNQPQHF
TGCAGTGCTAGACCACAGGGAAGCAATCAGCCCCAGCATTTT
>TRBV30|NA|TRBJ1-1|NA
CAWSVGAGNVKAFF
TGTGCCTGGAGTGTAGGAGCAGGGAACGTGAAAGCTTTCTTT
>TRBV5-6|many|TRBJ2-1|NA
CASSLRGVSYNEQFF
TGTGCCAGCAGCTTGAGAGGTGTCTCCTACAATGAGCAGTTCTTC
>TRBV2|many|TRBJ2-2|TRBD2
CAGSVGLAGVGGELFF
TGTGCCGGCAGCGTGGGACTAGCGGGAGTCGGCGGGGAGCTGTTTTTT
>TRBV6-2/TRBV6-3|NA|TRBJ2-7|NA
CASSYSEDSTYEQYF
TGTGCCAGCAGTTACTCGGAGGACAGTACCTACGAGCAGTACTTC
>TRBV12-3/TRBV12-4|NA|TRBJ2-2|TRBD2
CASSFTSGGNTGELFF
TGTGCCAGCAGTTTCACGAGCGGGGGGAACACCGGGGAGCTGTTTTTT
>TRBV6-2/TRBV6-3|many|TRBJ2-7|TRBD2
CATVRDSLAGVGTGPYEQYF
TGTGCCACCGTACGAGATAGCCTAGCGGGAGTGGGCACAGGCCCCTACGAGCAGTACTTC
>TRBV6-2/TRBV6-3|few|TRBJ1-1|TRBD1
CASRPQGSEAFF
TGTGCCAGCAGGCCACAGGGGTCTGAAGCTTTCTTT
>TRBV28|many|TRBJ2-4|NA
CASSLVVGGNIQYF
TGTGCCAGCAGTTTGGTGGTGGGCGGGAACATTCAGTACTTC
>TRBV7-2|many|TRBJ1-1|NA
CASSLDGRFSEAFF
TGTGCCAGCAGCTTAGATGGCAGGTTCTCAGAAGCTTTCTTT
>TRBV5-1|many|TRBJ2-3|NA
CASSLDVGADTQYF
TGCGCCAGCAGCTTGGATGTGGGGGCAGATACGCAGTATTTT
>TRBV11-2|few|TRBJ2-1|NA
CASSRRGQGSTEQFF
TGTGCCAGCAGCCGGAGGGGGCAAGGATCCACTGAGCAGTTCTTC
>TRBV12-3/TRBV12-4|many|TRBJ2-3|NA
CASRGGPLVGF
TGTGCCAGCAGAGGCGGACCCCTAGTGGGTTTT
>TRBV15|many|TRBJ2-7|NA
CATSRDIEGSPYEQYF
TGTGCCACCAGCAGAGATATTGAGGGAAGTCCCTACGAGCAGTACTTC
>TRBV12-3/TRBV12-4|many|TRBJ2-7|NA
CASSLQASNEQYF
TGTGCCAGCAGCCTACAGGCATCCAACGAGCAGTACTTC